This T cell receptor (beta chain) appears in the sequencing data of a study of a mutant IDH1 vaccine in newly diagnosed glioma. Overall study: Eight vaccine injections were given to patients in weeks 1, 3, 5, 7, 11, 15, 19 and 23. Pretreatment consisted of radiotherapy, temozolomide, or both, with most receiving both. First vaccine doses came 4-6 weeks after radiotherapy alone, or with temozolomide cycles.

Notes on the study in general: Top peripheral T cell clonotype shifts appeared unrelated to pseudoprogression.

Assay: immunoSEQ multiplex PCR; the TCRdb copy retains only in-frame clones and omits some. The sample records roughly 62,000 clones, around 91% being singletons. The time point: week 11, during vaccination. It was 300 ug of mutant IDH1 20-mer peptide that made up each vaccine dose, given with topical imiquimod. Concerning this clone itself: Its antigen remains unknown.

The CDR3 loop spans 15 amino acids. Germline values: CDR1 SNHLY, CDR2 FYNNEI. The ends were cut back, 6 bases at V and 2 bases at J, with 14 bases in the middle. The chain recombines TRBV2 with TRBJ1-5, with D hard to call. The TCR originated in a man aged 35-49 years with glioma. The specimen comprised PBMCs, sampled from a glioma patient whose treatment included an IDH1 peptide vaccine. The CDR3 here is CASRNTRGGNQPQHF. In DNA, the CDR3 is TGTGCCAGCAGAAACACGCGGGGAGGCAATCAGCCCCAGCATTTT.